This is a list of T cell receptor beta chains from one sample in a study of CD8 T cells in ankylosing spondylitis. TCRdb re-analysed the 5' RACE reads in MiXCR, keeping a single row per CDR3 protein. The data hold around 490,000 distinct CDR3 sequences, with about 5.2% observed a single time. The sequenced sample was blood, either unsorted or a sorted T cell fraction (not recorded which). These receptors originate from a male donor with ankylosing spondylitis. Each CDR3 is given with its conserved first and last residue. D genes are given only for firm matches. Only part of the rows carry a size: once, few, many, or a class if the clone is expanded.

cdr3_aa,cdr3_nt,clone_size,v_call,j_call,d_call
CSAIRTGRPYGYTF,TGCAGTGCTATTCGGACAGGACGACCCTATGGCTACACCTTC,many,TRBV20-1,TRBJ1-2,TRBD1
CASTPTGEGYTF,TGTGCCAGCACCCCGACAGGGGAAGGCTACACCTTC,many,TRBV12-3/TRBV12-4,TRBJ1-2,TRBD1
CSARDQRTSGGYNEQFF,TGCAGTGCTAGAGATCAAAGGACTAGCGGGGGGTACAATGAGCAGTTCTTC,many,TRBV20-1,TRBJ2-1,TRBD2
CASRTGDRPGNTIYF,TGTGCCAGCAGGACCGGGGACAGGCCGGGAAACACCATATATTTT,many,TRBV28,TRBJ1-3,TRBD1
CASSPWAVTEAFF,TGTGCCAGCAGCCCCTGGGCAGTCACTGAAGCTTTCTTT,many,TRBV5-5,TRBJ1-1,-
CASSRGRDWYF,TGTGCCAGCAGCCGCGGACGGGATTGGTACTTC,few,TRBV3-1,TRBJ2-7,-
CASRSSGSNTGELFF,TGTGCCAGCAGAAGTAGCGGGAGTAACACCGGGGAGCTGTTTTTT,many,TRBV12-3/TRBV12-4,TRBJ2-2,TRBD2
CASSEAGPYYEQYF,TGTGCCAGCAGTGAAGCGGGGCCCTACTACGAGCAGTACTTC,many,TRBV12-3/TRBV12-4,TRBJ2-7,TRBD2
CASSFVNYEQYF,TGTGCCAGCAGCTTCGTAAACTACGAGCAGTACTTC,many,TRBV7-9,TRBJ2-7,-
CSAWGVSTDTQYF,TGCAGTGCTTGGGGGGTGAGCACAGATACGCAGTATTTT,many,TRBV20-1,TRBJ2-3,-
CSASLGATNEKLFF,TGCAGTGCTAGCCTAGGAGCAACTAATGAAAAACTGTTTTTT,many,TRBV20-1,TRBJ1-4,-
CASSPDLGTSVYEQYF,TGTGCCAGCAGTCCGGATCTTGGGACATCTGTCTACGAGCAGTACTTC,many,TRBV6-2/TRBV6-3,TRBJ2-7,-
CASSRDRYNEQYF,TGTGCCAGCTCCCGGGACAGGTATAACGAGCAGTACTTC,-,TRBV18,TRBJ2-7,TRBD1
CASSVKTSPHNEQFF,TGTGCCAGCAGTGTCAAGACTAGCCCCCACAATGAGCAGTTCTTC,few,TRBV7-2,TRBJ2-1,TRBD2
CSASRGDSSYEQYF,TGCAGTGCTAGTAGAGGGGACAGCTCCTACGAGCAGTACTTC,many,TRBV20-1,TRBJ2-7,TRBD1
CATSRDVVGRGYTF,TGTGCCACCAGCAGAGATGTCGTGGGGCGAGGCTACACCTTC,many,TRBV15,TRBJ1-2,-
CASSSSGRANTGELFF,TGTGCCAGCAGCTCATCGGGACGGGCGAACACCGGGGAGCTGTTTTTT,many,TRBV7-2,TRBJ2-2,-
CASSFSGFGYTF,TGTGCCAGCAGCTTCTCAGGGTTTGGCTACACCTTC,many,TRBV7-2,TRBJ1-2,-
CASSLMAVNTGELFF,TGCGCCAGCAGCCTAATGGCGGTAAACACCGGGGAGCTGTTTTTT,many,TRBV5-1,TRBJ2-2,-
CASSLGGYEQFF,TGCGCCAGCAGCTTGGGAGGGTATGAGCAGTTCTTC,many,TRBV5-1,TRBJ2-1,-
CSAGGIGLAPRDEQFF,TGCAGTGCTGGGGGGATAGGACTAGCGCCCCGGGATGAGCAGTTCTTC,-,TRBV20-1,TRBJ2-1,TRBD2
CASRPFRGPTTYEQYF,TGTGCCAGCAGACCCTTCAGGGGACCTACGACCTACGAGCAGTACTTC,many,TRBV6-2/TRBV6-3,TRBJ2-7,-
CATSDNTGYTEAFF,TGTGCCACCAGTGACAACACAGGGTACACTGAAGCTTTCTTT,many,TRBV24-1,TRBJ1-1,-
CASRDRGNTEAFF,TGTGCCAGCAGGGATAGGGGTAACACTGAAGCTTTCTTT,many,TRBV5-6,TRBJ1-1,-
CASSAMDTQYF,TGTGCCAGCAGCGCCATGGATACGCAGTATTTT,many,TRBV9,TRBJ2-3,-
CASSSGQLNQPQHF,TGTGCCAGCAGCTCGGGACAACTCAATCAGCCCCAGCATTTT,many,TRBV7-2,TRBJ1-5,-
CASSSASGNTIYF,TGCGCCAGCAGCTCCGCGTCTGGAAACACCATATATTTT,many,TRBV5-1,TRBJ1-3,-
CASSFRGRIYEQYF,TGTGCCAGCAGTTTCAGGGGGAGGATTTACGAGCAGTACTTC,many,TRBV6-5,TRBJ2-7,-
CSAADSTEQFF,TGCAGCGCCGCCGACAGCACTGAGCAGTTCTTC,many,TRBV29-1,TRBJ2-1,-
CASSQDRGRVNTEAFF,TGTGCCAGCAGCCAAGACAGGGGGCGTGTGAACACTGAAGCTTTCTTT,many,TRBV7-2,TRBJ1-1,TRBD1
CASSLARGHEAFF,TGTGCCAGCAGCTTGGCCCGCGGCCATGAAGCTTTCTTT,many,TRBV5-8,TRBJ1-1,-
CASSLGGAKPLHF,TGTGCCAGCAGCTTGGGGGGGGCGAAACCCCTCCACTTT,many,TRBV5-4,TRBJ1-6,-
CASSPGTGGAEQYF,TGTGCCAGTAGTCCCGGGACAGGAGGGGCCGAGCAGTACTTC,few,TRBV19,TRBJ2-7,TRBD1
CAWSQGGFGNEQFF,TGTGCCTGGAGCCAAGGGGGATTTGGGAATGAGCAGTTCTTC,-,TRBV30,TRBJ2-1,-
CASSYSTRGTPYEQYF,TGTGCCAGCAGTTACTCGACCAGGGGGACCCCCTACGAGCAGTACTTC,many,TRBV6-2/TRBV6-3,TRBJ2-7,TRBD1
CASSVTWGREQYF,TGCGCCAGCAGCGTGACATGGGGTCGGGAGCAGTACTTC,-,TRBV5-1,TRBJ2-7,-
CSVGTGVGETQYF,TGCAGCGTCGGTACAGGGGTGGGAGAGACCCAGTACTTC,many,TRBV29-1,TRBJ2-5,TRBD1
CASSPTRLVNEQFF,TGTGCCAGCAGCCCTACCAGACTAGTAAATGAGCAGTTCTTC,many,TRBV28,TRBJ2-1,-